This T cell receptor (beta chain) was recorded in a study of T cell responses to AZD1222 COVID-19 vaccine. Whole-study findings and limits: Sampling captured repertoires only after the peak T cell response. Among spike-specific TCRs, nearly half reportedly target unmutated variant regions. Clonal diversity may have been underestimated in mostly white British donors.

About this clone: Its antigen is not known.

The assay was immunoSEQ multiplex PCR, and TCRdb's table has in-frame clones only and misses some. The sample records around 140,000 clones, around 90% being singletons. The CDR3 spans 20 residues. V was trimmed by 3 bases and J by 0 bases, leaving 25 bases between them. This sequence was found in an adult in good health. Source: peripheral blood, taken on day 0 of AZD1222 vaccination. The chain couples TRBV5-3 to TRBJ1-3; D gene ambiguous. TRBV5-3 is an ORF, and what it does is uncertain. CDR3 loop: CARSWLSFPLGSFSGNTIYF. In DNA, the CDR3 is TGTGCCAGAAGCTGGCTAAGTTTCCCCCTGGGGTCTTTCTCTGGAAACACCATATATTTT.